This T cell receptor beta chain was captured in a study of technical replicates of blood from a few donors (dated by TCRdb to 2015 to 2018). The library was generated by the immunoSEQ multiplex PCR assay. Not all clones reach the TCRdb copy of this immuneACCESS table, which keeps in-frame sequences only. Checked studies attribute under half of the gap to unresolved V genes and leave the rest unexplained. Counted in this sample were tens of thousands of clones; roughly 90% of them appeared once. The top ten clones comprise 4% to 5% of the sample. This clone was seen a single time. Its antigen specificity is not known. Per-base qualities were not stored, and no clone one base away is much larger. The sequence derives from a human donor in good health. Some clones in this sample may be carry-over from other donors' samples. The specimen was PBMCs.

The nucleotide sequence is TGCAGCTCCCGACAGCCCACAGATACGCAGTATTTT. Protein translation: CSSRQPTDTQYF. The chain is made from TRBV29-1 and TRBJ2-3, and TRBD1 may be the D gene, going by 5 matching bases. Including cysteine and phenylalanine, the CDR3 has 12 amino acids. Solely the CDR3 DNA is kept, with 36 bases framed from the first base. V was cut back by 8 bases and J by 2 bases, leaving a gap of 11 bases between them. CDR1 SQVTM and CDR2 ANQGSEA were looked up in the germline V gene.